The 5 T cell receptor beta chains presented below share a single source sample, sequenced in a study of a mutant IDH1 vaccine in newly diagnosed glioma. Their antigens remain unidentified. Profiling relied on immunoSEQ multiplex PCR, and the TCRdb table lists in-frame clones only, not all of them. Among about 40,000 clones listed, around four fifths were seen once. Time point given: week 23, last vaccination. Vaccination comprised doses that each held 300 ug of mutant IDH1 20-mer peptide, plus topical imiquimod. The sequencing here drew on PBMCs, taken from a glioma patient whose treatment included an IDH1 peptide vaccine. The receptor source for this set is a man aged 50 or older with glioma.

This sequence joins TRBV9 and TRBJ2-7; D is perhaps TRBD2 (6 bases). The CDR3 is made up of 14 amino acids. Trimming removed 4 bases at V and 2 bases at J, with 13 bases between. Germline V gene sequence: CDR1 SGDLS, CDR2 YYNGEE. CDR3 nucleotide sequence: TGTGCCAGCAGCTTCGGGGGTAACCCCTACGAGCAGTACTTC. Its translation is CASSFGGNPYEQYF.

V gene TRBV11-2 combines with J gene TRBJ2-2; 8 positions agree with TRBD2. There are 15 residues in the CDR3. Germline-derived CDR1 and CDR2 are SGHAT and FQNNGV. V lost 1 base and J lost 4; bases outside the gene matches: 2. In DNA, the CDR3 is TGTGCCAGCAGCTTAGTAGCGGGGAGCACCGGGGAGCTGTTTTTT. This sequence encodes CASSLVAGSTGELFF.

J is TRBJ2-2 and V is TRBV5-4; perhaps D is TRBD1 or TRBD2 (6 bases each). In germline, CDR1 is SGHNT, CDR2 YYREEE (reference sequence). The V end lost 2 bases, the J end lost 7 bases, and 15 bases lay between the germline ends. The CDR3 extends over 15 amino acids. The CDR3 nucleotides read TGTGCCAGCAGCTTCACGGGGGCCTTCGACGGGGAGCTGTTTTTT. It is translated as CASSFTGAFDGELFF.

V is TRBV6-6 and J is TRBJ2-3; D not resolved. The CDR3 is 11 amino acids. V gave up 4 bases and J gave up 6 bases, with 5 bases separating them. Per germline, CDR1 MNHNY and CDR2 SVGAGI (reference sequence). The CDR3 sequence is CASSSSDTQYF. CDR3 nucleotides: TGTGCCAGCAGTTCTAGTGATACGCAGTATTTT.

This clone was seen only a few times. Different DNA sequences within this sample yield the same CDR3. The CDR3 DNA sequence: TGTGCCTGGAGTGTGGGAAGCTCTGGAAACACCATATATTTT. The encoded protein is CAWSVGSSGNTIYF. The V and J genes are TRBV30 and TRBJ1-3; D is undetermined. There are 14 residues in the CDR3. V lost 0 bases, J lost 0 bases, and 6 bases lay in between. Germline assignment: CDR1 GTSNPN and CDR2 SVGIG (reference sequence).